The rows below give T cell receptor beta chains drawn from one sample of a study of PD-1 blockade in classical Hodgkin lymphoma. The repertoire was sequenced with immunoSEQ multiplex PCR; TCRdb's copy has only in-frame clones and lacks some. Among roughly 42,000 clones listed, approximately 70% were seen once. Specimen: peripheral blood mononuclear cells (PBMCs), collected before the fourth cycle of nivolumab. The origin of the receptors is a human donor with classical Hodgkin lymphoma. Both conserved end residues are part of each CDR3. Fields, in order: D gene, clone size, J gene, V gene, CDR3 DNA, CDR3 protein. The D gene is left open where the match is weak. Clone size, where shown, is once, few, many, or a class for clones that have expanded.

d_call: TRBD2; clone_size: NA; j_call: TRBJ2-5; v_call: TRBV2; cdr3_nt: TGTGCCAGCCTTGGGCTAGCGGGGGGGCGAGAGACCCAGTACTTC; cdr3_aa: CASLGLAGGRETQYF
d_call: NA; clone_size: few; j_call: TRBJ1-2; v_call: TRBV9; cdr3_nt: TGTGCCAGCAGCCCATTAAGCGGGAGGTTTAGCTATGGCTACACCTTC; cdr3_aa: CASSPLSGRFSYGYTF
d_call: NA; clone_size: NA; j_call: TRBJ2-7; v_call: TRBV5-1; cdr3_nt: TGCGCCAGCAGCTCCGGGACCCTCTCCTACGAGCAGTACTTC; cdr3_aa: CASSSGTLSYEQYF
d_call: NA; clone_size: NA; j_call: TRBJ1-2; v_call: TRBV6-5; cdr3_nt: TGTGCCAGCAGTTACTCACAGGACTATGGCTACACCTTC; cdr3_aa: CASSYSQDYGYTF
d_call: TRBD1; clone_size: NA; j_call: TRBJ2-1; v_call: TRBV12-5; cdr3_nt: TGTGCTAGTGGGACCGACATCACAGGGGGTCATTACAATGAGCAGTTCTTC; cdr3_aa: CASGTDITGGHYNEQFF
d_call: NA; clone_size: NA; j_call: TRBJ1-6; v_call: TRBV27; cdr3_nt: TGTGCCAGCAGTTTTACTTGGTCCTATAATTCACCCCTCCACTTT; cdr3_aa: CASSFTWSYNSPLHF
d_call: TRBD1; clone_size: few; j_call: TRBJ1-2; v_call: TRBV7-9; cdr3_nt: TGTGCCAGCACCGATTCGAGGACAGGCGCTCACTATGGCTACACCTTC; cdr3_aa: CASTDSRTGAHYGYTF
d_call: NA; clone_size: NA; j_call: TRBJ1-1; v_call: TRBV7-9; cdr3_nt: TGTGCCAGCAGCTTGGGGCCGTCGAACACTGAAGCTTTCTTT; cdr3_aa: CASSLGPSNTEAFF
d_call: TRBD1; clone_size: few; j_call: TRBJ2-3; v_call: TRBV19; cdr3_nt: TGTGCCAGTAGTATGTCCACGGGACAGGGAGCGGAGTCAGATACGCAGTATTTT; cdr3_aa: CASSMSTGQGAESDTQYF
d_call: NA; clone_size: NA; j_call: TRBJ1-5; v_call: TRBV28; cdr3_nt: TGTGCCAGCAGTTTATCGTGGGGCAATCAGCCCCAGCATTTT; cdr3_aa: CASSLSWGNQPQHF
d_call: NA; clone_size: NA; j_call: TRBJ1-4; v_call: TRBV13; cdr3_nt: TGTGCCAGCAGCTTAGGTCGGGATGAAAAACTGTTTTTT; cdr3_aa: CASSLGRDEKLFF
d_call: NA; clone_size: NA; j_call: TRBJ2-5; v_call: TRBV27; cdr3_nt: TGTGCCAGCAGTTTATTGACAGACCAAGAGACCCAGTACTTC; cdr3_aa: CASSLLTDQETQYF
d_call: NA; clone_size: NA; j_call: TRBJ2-2; v_call: TRBV7-9; cdr3_nt: TGTGCCAGCAGCCCCCGCCTAATGTCCGGGGAGCTGTTTTTT; cdr3_aa: CASSPRLMSGELFF
d_call: NA; clone_size: NA; j_call: TRBJ2-2; v_call: TRBV25-1; cdr3_nt: TGTGCCAGCAGTGAATCAGACAGGTACAGATCCGGGGAGCTGTTTTTT; cdr3_aa: CASSESDRYRSGELFF
d_call: NA; clone_size: NA; j_call: TRBJ1-2; v_call: TRBV4-3; cdr3_nt: TGCGCCAGCAGCTGGGACACCCAGAACTCTAACTATGGCTACACCTTC; cdr3_aa: CASSWDTQNSNYGYTF